These 2 T cell receptor beta chains were sequenced from one sample in a study of T cell repertoires in ileal Crohn's disease (dated 2019 in TCRdb). Libraries were made using the immunoSEQ multiplex PCR assay. Held by TCRdb, this immuneACCESS table contains in-frame sequences only and omits some clones. Under half of the omission traces to an unresolved V gene where checked; the cause of the rest is unknown. This sample comprises tens of thousands of clones, roughly 81% of them detected only once. The ten top clones hold 4.5% to 6% of the sample. Source material: ileal tissue. The receptors shown here come from an adult with Crohn's disease.

This clone came up a few times. V and J are TRBV15 and TRBJ1-6, with 8 bases fitting TRBD1. Trimming at V came to 5 bases and at J to 11 bases, leaving 8 bases not matched to a gene. CDR1 is LNHNV, CDR2 YYDKDF, per germline (reference sequence). The CDR3 spans 14 residues. CDR3 bases: TGTGCCACCAGCGCGACAGGGGACGTTCCACCCCTCCACTTT. It yields the protein CATSATGDVPPLHF.

This clone appeared once. The chain employs TRBV11-3 and TRBJ2-1, with 7 bases aligning to TRBD2. V dropped 5 bases and J dropped 4; count of bases not matched to a gene: 11. The CDR3 is made up of 16 amino acids. Per germline, CDR1 SGHNT and CDR2 YENEEA. The CDR3 region has the DNA TGTGCCAGCAGCGTCAAGCCCACTAGCGCGTACAATGAGCAGTTCTTC. Encoded protein: CASSVKPTSAYNEQFF.